The clone carrying this T cell receptor beta chain came up a few times. The CDR3 has 14 amino acids. The ends lost 9 bases at V and 2 bases at J; junction bases unmatched: 5. Germline CDR1 is ENHRY and CDR2 is SYGVKD. Patients in the hyperthyroidism group, adults aged 18 to 65, were newly diagnosed, under 2 months' duration. These data originate in a study of Graves' ophthalmopathy and Graves' hyperthyroidism. RNA transcripts were the source from which TCR beta CDR3 regions were amplified. HTBI-primed first-round RT-PCR preceded second-round multiplex PCR. A single record per CDR3 protein comes from TCRdb applying MiXCR to the multiplex PCR reads. The profile shows 560,000 or so distinct CDR3 sequences, approximately 35% of them singletons.

The V gene is TRBV10-3, the J gene TRBJ2-2, with 8 bases fitting TRBD1. The sample was peripheral blood or thyroid tissue (not recorded which). The receptor was isolated from an adult man with Graves' hyperthyroidism. DNA of the CDR3: TGTGCCATGACAGGGGCGATCAACACCGGGGAGCTGTTTTTT. Translating gives CAMTGAINTGELFF.